The T cell receptor (beta chain) under discussion was sequenced for a study of blood T cell repertoires in COVID-19 (dated by TCRdb to about 2020). For the wider study: The collaborator samples originated in the United States, Italy and Spain and spanned the acute and convalescent phases of COVID-19. The prospective study material was composed of cDNA or gDNA derived from T cells, B-cell-depleted T cells, or PBMCs. Subjects who had been exposed to COVID-19, were actively infected with it, or had recovered from it provided the deeply sampled blood TCRbeta repertoires that made up the dataset. The repertoires were released in a freely available public database intended as a resource for research on the immune response to SARS-CoV-2. Samples came from the ongoing ImmuneRACE study (first 160 participants) plus 1,254 subjects from 6 global collaborators. Sample metadata almost always included a de-identified subject ID, COVID-19 status, age in years and sex. Where available, HLA class I and class II types were taken from metadata supplied by the sample provider and were not determined by assay-based typing.

General study outcomes and caveats: How much clinical and demographic metadata was included differed by source and by participant, and the metadata was provided uncurated.

V is cut by 5 bases and J by 2 bases, and the space between the germline ends is 13 bases. Its CDR3 holds 14 amino acids, cysteine through phenylalanine. Solely the CDR3 DNA is kept, with 42 bases framed from the first base. CDR1 LNHDA and CDR2 SQIVND are derived from the germline V gene (reference sequence). TCRbeta CDR3 regions were amplified from genomic DNA by means of the immunoSEQ Assay, a bias-controlled multiplex PCR. Turning to the authors' computational methods: The number of nucleated cells in each sample was estimated by amplification of reference gene primers within the assay. Sequence reads were collapsed and filtered to measure the absolute abundance of every unique TCRbeta CDR3 rearrangement. For each sample, productive Simpson clonality was calculated as the square root of Simpson's diversity index across productive rearrangements. Here the immuneACCESS table is served through TCRdb, limited to in-frame sequences with V and J called. Missing clones are a known gap in these copies; in checked studies unresolved V genes cover under half, and the rest lacks a known reason. That table is the source of V, J and clone size, and D and trimming were worked out from the DNA. Within this sample are 140,000 to 150,000 clones, with almost 90% of them counted one time only. Under 3% of the sample is taken by the ten largest.

Each collaborating institution followed its own protocols to collect whole blood in K2EDTA tubes. Collaborator samples were shipped for TCRbeta analysis as frozen whole blood, isolated PBMCs, or DNA extracted from either sample type. This clone was detected once. Its antigen target is currently unknown. No base quality values were provided; no much bigger clone lies one nucleotide off. The source is a human donor in a cohort sampled during active COVID-19. What was sequenced was peripheral blood. The chain joins TRBV19 to TRBJ2-7; the D gene is perhaps TRBD2, on 7 matching bases. The CDR3 protein sequence reads: CASSGGATPYEQYF. The nucleotide sequence reads TGTGCCAGTAGTGGGGGGGCCACCCCCTACGAGCAGTACTTC.